This is a list of T cell receptor beta chains from one sample in a study of control samples from healthy donors and cancer patients. Sequenced by immunoSEQ multiplex PCR; TCRdb stores in-frame clones only, minus some. The sample shows roughly 120,000 clones, over 75% of them seen only once. The specimen sequenced was blood. These receptors originate from a man aged 45-65 years in good health. Each CDR3 is given with its conserved first and last residue. The order of the fields is clone size, V gene, J gene, CDR3 length, D gene, CDR3 protein, CDR3 DNA. D genes are given only for firm matches. Where a row states a size, it is once, few, many or the class of an expanded clone; other rows omit it.

clone_size: few
v_call: TRBV27
j_call: TRBJ1-4
cdr3_length: 14
d_call: .
cdr3_aa: CASSARDKSEKLFF
cdr3_nt: TGTGCCAGCAGTGCCCGGGACAAGAGTGAAAAACTGTTTTTT

clone_size: .
v_call: TRBV2
j_call: TRBJ1-5
cdr3_length: 13
d_call: .
cdr3_aa: CASTAEEVQPQHF
cdr3_nt: TGTGCCAGTACGGCCGAGGAAGTTCAGCCCCAGCATTTT

clone_size: .
v_call: TRBV5-1
j_call: TRBJ2-7
cdr3_length: 14
d_call: .
cdr3_aa: CASSLSTTLDEQYF
cdr3_nt: TGCGCCAGCAGCTTAAGCACGACCCTCGACGAGCAGTACTTC

clone_size: .
v_call: TRBV6-5
j_call: TRBJ2-5
cdr3_length: 16
d_call: TRBD2
cdr3_aa: CASSYGLAGAWETQYF
cdr3_nt: TGTGCCAGCAGTTACGGACTAGCGGGCGCTTGGGAGACCCAGTACTTC

clone_size: .
v_call: TRBV5-1
j_call: TRBJ2-3
cdr3_length: 15
d_call: .
cdr3_aa: CASSLGQGGTDTQYF
cdr3_nt: TGCGCCAGCAGCTTGGGGCAGGGCGGCACAGATACGCAGTATTTT

clone_size: few
v_call: TRBV6-6
j_call: TRBJ2-7
cdr3_length: 12
d_call: .
cdr3_aa: CASSLGLGAQYF
cdr3_nt: TGTGCCAGCAGTCTGGGGCTAGGGGCGCAGTACTTC

clone_size: .
v_call: TRBV5-1
j_call: TRBJ1-1
cdr3_length: 13
d_call: .
cdr3_aa: CASSFGMNTEAFF
cdr3_nt: TGCGCCAGCAGCTTCGGCATGAACACTGAAGCTTTCTTT

clone_size: .
v_call: TRBV24-1
j_call: TRBJ2-2
cdr3_length: 15
d_call: TRBD1
cdr3_aa: CATSDLTGDTGELFF
cdr3_nt: TGTGCCACCAGTGACCTGACAGGGGACACCGGGGAGCTGTTTTTT

clone_size: few
v_call: TRBV2
j_call: TRBJ1-3
cdr3_length: 17
d_call: TRBD1
cdr3_aa: CASSGHPGGTSGNTIYF
cdr3_nt: TGTGCCAGCAGTGGACATCCAGGGGGCACCTCTGGAAACACCATATATTTT

clone_size: .
v_call: TRBV27
j_call: TRBJ1-1
cdr3_length: 15
d_call: .
cdr3_aa: CASSLQEGLNTEAFF
cdr3_nt: TGTGCCAGCAGTTTACAAGAAGGATTGAACACTGAAGCTTTCTTT

clone_size: .
v_call: TRBV15
j_call: TRBJ1-5
cdr3_length: 14
d_call: TRBD1
cdr3_aa: CATGDRGGNQPQHF
cdr3_nt: TGTGCCACCGGGGACAGGGGAGGCAATCAGCCCCAGCATTTT

clone_size: .
v_call: TRBV5-1
j_call: TRBJ2-3
cdr3_length: 17
d_call: TRBD2
cdr3_aa: CASSLVPSGGFTDTQYF
cdr3_nt: TGCGCCAGCAGCTTGGTACCGAGCGGGGGGTTCACAGATACGCAGTATTTT

clone_size: .
v_call: TRBV28
j_call: TRBJ2-7
cdr3_length: 13
d_call: .
cdr3_aa: CASSWTYQYEQYF
cdr3_nt: TGTGCCAGCAGTTGGACATACCAATACGAGCAGTACTTC

clone_size: .
v_call: TRBV5-4
j_call: TRBJ2-5
cdr3_length: 15
d_call: TRBD1
cdr3_aa: CASTEGTGAQETQYF
cdr3_nt: TGTGCCAGTACGGAAGGGACAGGGGCACAAGAGACCCAGTACTTC

clone_size: .
v_call: TRBV30
j_call: TRBJ1-2
cdr3_length: 16
d_call: .
cdr3_aa: CAWSGKTGIPPYGYTF
cdr3_nt: TGTGCCTGGAGCGGCAAAACAGGGATCCCTCCCTATGGCTACACCTTC

clone_size: .
v_call: TRBV14
j_call: TRBJ1-6
cdr3_length: 15
d_call: .
cdr3_aa: CASSRRTDYNSPLHF
cdr3_nt: TGTGCCAGCAGCCGCCGGACAGATTATAATTCACCCCTCCACTTT

clone_size: .
v_call: TRBV11-3
j_call: TRBJ2-7
cdr3_length: 15
d_call: TRBD2
cdr3_aa: CASSEIAGNSYEQYF
cdr3_nt: TGTGCCAGCAGCGAAATAGCGGGGAACTCCTACGAGCAGTACTTC

clone_size: .
v_call: TRBV29-1
j_call: TRBJ1-1
cdr3_length: 11
d_call: .
cdr3_aa: CSVEYDTEAFF
cdr3_nt: TGCAGCGTTGAATACGACACTGAAGCTTTCTTT

clone_size: .
v_call: TRBV10-2
j_call: TRBJ2-6
cdr3_length: 16
d_call: .
cdr3_aa: CASADRGASGANVLTF
cdr3_nt: TGCGCCAGCGCGGACAGAGGCGCCTCCGGGGCCAACGTCCTGACTTTC

clone_size: .
v_call: TRBV28
j_call: TRBJ1-5
cdr3_length: 16
d_call: .
cdr3_aa: CASSPRLPGGNQPQHF
cdr3_nt: TGTGCCAGCAGTCCACGACTCCCAGGGGGCAATCAGCCCCAGCATTTT

clone_size: few
v_call: TRBV5-5
j_call: TRBJ1-5
cdr3_length: 13
d_call: .
cdr3_aa: CASSVGKAGPQHF
cdr3_nt: TGTGCCAGCAGCGTGGGGAAAGCGGGGCCCCAGCATTTT

clone_size: .
v_call: TRBV28
j_call: TRBJ2-7
cdr3_length: 16
d_call: TRBD1
cdr3_aa: CASSSPRDRESAEQYF
cdr3_nt: TGTGCCAGCAGTTCCCCGAGGGACAGGGAGAGCGCCGAGCAGTACTTC

clone_size: .
v_call: TRBV18
j_call: TRBJ2-7
cdr3_length: 14
d_call: TRBD1
cdr3_aa: CASSPTDRDYEQYF
cdr3_nt: TGTGCCAGCTCACCTACGGACAGGGACTACGAGCAGTACTTC

clone_size: .
v_call: TRBV11-1
j_call: TRBJ2-7
cdr3_length: 14
d_call: .
cdr3_aa: CASSLGGPSYEQYF
cdr3_nt: TGTGCCAGCAGCTTAGGGGGCCCCTCCTACGAGCAGTACTTC

clone_size: .
v_call: TRBV3-1/TRBV3-2
j_call: TRBJ1-6
cdr3_length: 13
d_call: .
cdr3_aa: CASSQSLASPLHF
cdr3_nt: TGTGCCAGCAGCCAAAGCTTGGCTTCACCCCTCCACTTT

clone_size: .
v_call: TRBV24-1
j_call: TRBJ1-4
cdr3_length: 16
d_call: TRBD1
cdr3_aa: CATSRDRGPLGEKLFF
cdr3_nt: TGTGCCACCAGCCGGGACAGGGGGCCCTTAGGTGAAAAACTGTTTTTT

clone_size: .
v_call: TRBV18
j_call: TRBJ1-3
cdr3_length: 15
d_call: .
cdr3_aa: CASSPSLNSGNTIYF
cdr3_nt: TGTGCCAGCTCACCAAGTCTAAACTCTGGAAACACCATATATTTT

clone_size: .
v_call: TRBV19
j_call: TRBJ2-6
cdr3_length: 13
d_call: .
cdr3_aa: CASSIRGANVLTF
cdr3_nt: TGTGCCAGTAGTATTAGAGGGGCCAACGTCCTGACTTTC

clone_size: .
v_call: TRBV5-1
j_call: TRBJ1-5
cdr3_length: 15
d_call: TRBD1
cdr3_aa: CASSLGDRINQPQHF
cdr3_nt: TGCGCCAGCAGCTTGGGGGACAGGATCAATCAGCCCCAGCATTTT